What follows is one T cell receptor beta chain and its context. Antigen specificity is unknown. The data were taken from a study of persistence of HIV-infected CD4 T cells. Study summary: Median time on suppressive ART was seven to eight years. A couple of participants gave one leukapheresis sample; others gave up to roughly 180 mL blood repeatedly.

Sequencing used immunoSEQ version 4 in survey mode. Produced via immunoSEQ multiplex PCR; TCRdb's table is partial and in-frame only. The sample has 35,000 to 55,000 clones, 90% to 95% seen once. Germline loops: CDR1 LGHDT, CDR2 YNNKEL (reference sequence). The CDR3 is 14 residues long. Trimming cost V 0 bases and J 7 bases, with 10 bases left between them. Anti-CD3/anti-CD28 beads served as a nonspecific positive control stimulus. Sorting selected CD4+ T cells upregulating both CD40 ligand and CD69. Before stimulation, PBMCs underwent CD8+ T cell depletion. This clonotype was obtained from an adult man with HIV who was CMV-seropositive. The sample was CD4+ T cells sorted from PBMCs after approximately 19-hour stimulation, taken from a patient who received antiretroviral therapy. The chain combines TRBV3-1 (or the pseudogene TRBV3-2) with TRBJ2-1; D is undetermined. The chain's CDR3 is CASSQESGSNEQFF. The CDR3 region has the DNA TGTGCCAGCAGCCAAGAATCGGGCTCAAATGAGCAGTTCTTC.